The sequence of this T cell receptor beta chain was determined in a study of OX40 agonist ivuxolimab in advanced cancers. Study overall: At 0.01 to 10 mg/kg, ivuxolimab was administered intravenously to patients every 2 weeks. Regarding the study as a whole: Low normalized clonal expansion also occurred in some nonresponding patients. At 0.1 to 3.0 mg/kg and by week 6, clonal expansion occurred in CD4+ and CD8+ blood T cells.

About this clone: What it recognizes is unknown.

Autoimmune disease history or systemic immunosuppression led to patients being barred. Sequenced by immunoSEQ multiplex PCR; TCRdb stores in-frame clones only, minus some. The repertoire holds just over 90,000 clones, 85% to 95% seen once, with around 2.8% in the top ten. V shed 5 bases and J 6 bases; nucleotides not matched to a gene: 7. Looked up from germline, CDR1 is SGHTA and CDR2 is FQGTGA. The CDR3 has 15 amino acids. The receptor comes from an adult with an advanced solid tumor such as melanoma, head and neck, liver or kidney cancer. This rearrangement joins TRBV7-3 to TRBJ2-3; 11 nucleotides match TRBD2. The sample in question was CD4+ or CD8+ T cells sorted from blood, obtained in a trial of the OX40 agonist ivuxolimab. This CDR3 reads CASSPTSGTGDTQYF. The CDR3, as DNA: TGTGCCAGCAGCCCGACTAGCGGGACGGGTGATACGCAGTATTTT.